This TCR beta chain was observed in a study of human CD8 memory T cell subsets. Overall study findings and caveats: Among T cell receptor chains, only the beta chains were sequenced in this study. Estimation with Chao1 suggested higher diversity among stem-like memory T cells relative to precursor exhausted T cells.

CDR3 length: 14 residues. Germline V lookup: CDR1 MNHEY, CDR2 SMNVEV (reference sequence). Healthy donors' buffy coats supplied the PBMC. Total CD8+ T cells were enriched by negative magnetic separation. Comment on this clonotype: Antigen unknown.

Preparation of the TCR beta libraries relied on UMI-labeled 5' RACE. TCRdb re-called the 5' RACE reads; every CDR3 protein appears as one record, without DNA. The sample has approximately 11,000 distinct CDR3 sequences; the top ten hold over 7%. V usage is TRBV27 and J usage is TRBJ2-5; the TCRdb D gene call, TRBD2, has no DNA to confirm it. The origin of this receptor is a human donor in good health. The specimen sequenced was CD8+ T cells from PBMCs. CDR3 in amino acids: CASSPSLAAETQYF.